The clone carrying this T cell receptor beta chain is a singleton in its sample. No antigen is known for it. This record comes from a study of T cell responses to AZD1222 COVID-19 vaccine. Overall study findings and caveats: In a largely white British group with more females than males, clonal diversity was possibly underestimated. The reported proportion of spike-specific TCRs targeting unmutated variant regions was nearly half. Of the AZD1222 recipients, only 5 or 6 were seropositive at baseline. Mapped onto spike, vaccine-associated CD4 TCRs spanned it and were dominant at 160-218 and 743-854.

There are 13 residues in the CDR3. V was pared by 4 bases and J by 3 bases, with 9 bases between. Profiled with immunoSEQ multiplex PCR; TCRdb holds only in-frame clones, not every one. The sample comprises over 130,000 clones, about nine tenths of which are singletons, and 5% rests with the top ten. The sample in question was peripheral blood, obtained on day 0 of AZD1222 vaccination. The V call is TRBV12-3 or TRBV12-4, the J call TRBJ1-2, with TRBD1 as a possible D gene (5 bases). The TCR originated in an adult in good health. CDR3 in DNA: TGTGCCAGCAGTTACGGGGGTGACTATGGCTACACCTTC. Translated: CASSYGGDYGYTF.